The 11 T cell receptor beta chains in this list originate from one sample, sequenced in a study of cytomegalovirus exposure and HLA in healthy donors. The repertoire was sequenced with immunoSEQ multiplex PCR; TCRdb's copy has only in-frame clones and lacks some. The sample has over 150,000 clones, roughly nine tenths seen once. The sequenced sample consisted of PBMCs. Every receptor here comes from a woman under 40 in good health and CMV-seronegative.

With respect to this clone: Other DNA variants within this sample encode the same CDR3. This chain uses TRBV7-2 with TRBJ2-7; possibly TRBD1 for D (6 bases). Germline CDR1 and CDR2: SGHTA and FQGNSA. Trimming shortened V by 1 base and J by 1 base, and 8 bases separated the two germline ends. CDR3 length equals 14 residues. The CDR3 loop is CASSLGGQSYEQYF. The CDR3, as DNA: TGTGCCAGCAGCTTAGGCGGACAGTCCTACGAGCAGTACTTC.

The V call is TRBV28, the J call TRBJ2-7, with D perhaps given as TRBD1 or TRBD2 (5 bases each). Germline values: CDR1 MDHEN, CDR2 SYDVKM. The CDR3 totals 12 residues. CDR3 in amino acids: CGVGPDGYEQYF. CDR3 bases: TGTGGCGTGGGACCGGACGGCTACGAGCAGTACTTC.

The chain carries TRBV7-9 and TRBJ1-1; possible D gene TRBD1, 5 bases. V was shortened by 8 bases and J by 11 bases, with 21 bases between the two germline ends. The CDR3 length is 13 residues. In germline, CDR1 is SEHNR, CDR2 FQNEAQ (reference sequence). CDR3 protein: CASDRGEGRVAFF. The CDR3 DNA sequence: TGTGCCAGCGACCGCGGGGAGGGACGGGTGGCTTTCTTT.

The chain links TRBV6-5 to TRBJ1-2; maybe TRBD1 (5 bases). Germline CDR1 MNHEY, CDR2 SVGAGI. Trimming took 0 bases from V and 0 from J, leaving 8 bases between them. CDR3 length: 15 amino acids. The CDR3 is CASSYSDSSNYGYTF. DNA of the CDR3: TGTGCCAGCAGTTACTCCGACAGCTCTAACTATGGCTACACCTTC.

This rearrangement joins TRBV6-6 to TRBJ1-5; 7 bases are a match to TRBD1. Germline-derived CDR1 and CDR2 are MNHNY and SVGAGI (reference sequence). The V gene end was trimmed by 5 bases and the J gene end by 9 bases; junction bases not matched to a gene: 4. The length of the CDR3 is 12 residues. CDR3 sequence (DNA): TGTGCCAGCAGTGGGACAGAGTTGCCCCAGCATTTT. Protein product: CASSGTELPQHF.

J is TRBJ1-2 and V is TRBV27, with TRBD1 matching 10 bases. Germline CDR1 reads MNHEY; CDR2 reads SMNVEV (reference sequence). V was clipped by 5 bases and J by 8 bases; unmatched bases: 8. The CDR3 runs 14 residues. CDR3 sequence (DNA): TGTGCCAGCAGTCGACAGGGGGCTAAGTGGGGCTACACCTTC. It specifies CASSRQGAKWGYTF.

The chain has TRBV6-5 and TRBJ1-5; TRBD1 might be the D (6 bases). The V end was cut by 5 bases, the J end by 5 bases, with 13 bases between. The CDR3 is 14 residues long. Germline V gene sequence: CDR1 MNHEY, CDR2 SVGAGI. The chain's CDR3 is CASSSRGPYQPQHF. Here the CDR3 DNA reads TGTGCCAGCAGTAGCAGGGGACCGTATCAGCCCCAGCATTTT.

This chain connects TRBV6-5 to TRBJ2-1; TRBD1 matches at 9 bases. J was trimmed by 4 bases and V by 10 bases; bases with no gene match: 8. The CDR3 covers 14 residues. Germline assignment: CDR1 MNHEY and CDR2 SVGAGI. The CDR3 DNA reads as TGTGCCACCAAATGGACAGGGGATTACAATGAGCAGTTCTTC. It is translated as CATKWTGDYNEQFF.

The CDR3 bases are TGTGCCAGCAGCTTAGGGGATCGGAATTCACCCCTCCACTTT. Its translation is CASSLGDRNSPLHF. The chain combines TRBV7-6 with TRBJ1-6; D remains ambiguous. Trimming cost V 1 base and J 7 bases, with 8 bases left between them. Germline values: CDR1 SGHVS, CDR2 FNYEAQ. The CDR3 is 14 residues long.

This clone was seen only a few times. The chain recombines TRBV10-3 with TRBJ2-7; D might be TRBD2 (5 bases). Germline loops: CDR1 ENHRY, CDR2 SYGVKD. Trimming left V 8 bases short and J 0 bases short, with 11 bases between. The CDR3 is 13 residues long. The CDR3 DNA reads TGTGCCATCCGTGTAGGGAGCTCCTACGAGCAGTACTTC. Amino acids: CAIRVGSSYEQYF.

The chain couples TRBV27 to TRBJ2-7; the D is unclear. From germline, CDR1 is MNHEY and CDR2 SMNVEV (reference sequence). V gave up 7 bases and J gave up 4 bases, with 8 bases separating them. The CDR3 has 11 amino acids. CDR3 loop: CASTGEYEQYF. Written as DNA, the CDR3 is TGTGCCAGCACCGGTGAATACGAGCAGTACTTC.